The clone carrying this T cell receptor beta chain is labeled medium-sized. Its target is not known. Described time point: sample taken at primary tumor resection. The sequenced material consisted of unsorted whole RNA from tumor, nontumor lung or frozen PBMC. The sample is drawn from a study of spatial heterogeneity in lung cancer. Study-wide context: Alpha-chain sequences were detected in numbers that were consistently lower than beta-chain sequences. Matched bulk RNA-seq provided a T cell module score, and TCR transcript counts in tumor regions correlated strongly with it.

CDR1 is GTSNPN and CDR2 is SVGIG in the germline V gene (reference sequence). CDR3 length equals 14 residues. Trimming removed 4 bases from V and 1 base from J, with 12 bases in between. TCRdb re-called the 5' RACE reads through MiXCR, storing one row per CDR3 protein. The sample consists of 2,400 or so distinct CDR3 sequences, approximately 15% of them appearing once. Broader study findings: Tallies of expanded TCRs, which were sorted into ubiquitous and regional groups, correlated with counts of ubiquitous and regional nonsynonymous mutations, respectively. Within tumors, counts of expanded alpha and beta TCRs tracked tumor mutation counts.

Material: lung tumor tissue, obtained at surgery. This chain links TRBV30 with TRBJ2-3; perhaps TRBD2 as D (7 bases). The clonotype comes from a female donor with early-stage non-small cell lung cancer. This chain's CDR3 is CAWNGGLGTDTQYF. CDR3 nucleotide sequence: TGTGCCTGGAACGGGGGGCTTGGCACAGATACGCAGTATTTT.